The 23 T cell receptor beta chains below were found in one sample sequenced in a study of T cells in Graves' hyperthyroidism and ophthalmopathy. The CDR3 regions of TCR beta were amplified from RNA transcripts. TCR CDR3 underwent first-round RT-PCR with the HTBI primer set. Via MiXCR, TCRdb re-called the multiplex PCR reads, giving one row per CDR3 protein. This table holds about 510,000 distinct CDR3 sequences, around 15% found once. The specimen was blood. The origin of the receptors is a woman aged 40 to 50 with Graves' hyperthyroidism.

The sample holds many counts of this clonotype. The V and J genes are TRBV27 and TRBJ1-2; weak D call: TRBD1 (6 bases). Germline CDR1 reads MNHEY; CDR2 reads SMNVEV (reference sequence). The CDR3 runs to 13 residues. V shed 8 bases and J shed 8 bases, with 18 bases lying between them. The CDR3 loop reads CASGSGGHRGYTF. The CDR3 nucleotides are TGTGCCAGCGGATCCGGGGGGCACCGGGGCTACACCTTC.

This clonotype was detected many times. J is TRBJ2-7 and V is TRBV3-1; TRBD2 matches at 9 bases. There are 15 residues in the CDR3. Losses at the gene ends were 6 bases for V and 1 base for J; bases not matched to a gene: 7. Germline-derived CDR1 and CDR2 are LGHDT and YNNKEL (reference sequence). The CDR3 bases are TGTGCCAGCAGTTCCCCGGGACTAGCATCCTACGAGCAGTACTTC. Translated: CASSSPGLASYEQYF.

In its sample, this clonotype was seen many times. This sequence joins TRBV2 and TRBJ2-7, with D unresolved. Trimming cost V 1 base and J 5 bases, with 12 bases left between them. The CDR3 sequence is 14 residues long. The germline CDR1 and CDR2 sequences are SNHLY and FYNNEI. CDR3 in amino acids: CASSEGGLIHEQYF. The CDR3 DNA reads TGTGCCAGCAGTGAAGGTGGGCTGATCCACGAGCAGTACTTC.

This clonotype has ten or more counts. The rearrangement links TRBV27 to TRBJ2-7; 8 bases match TRBD1. Trimming took 5 bases from V and 9 from J; bases not matched to a gene: 6. CDR1 and CDR2 from the germline V gene are MNHEY and SMNVEV (reference sequence). This CDR3 is 12 amino acids long. CDR3 bases: TGTGCCAGCAGTAAAATAGGACAGGGGCAGTACTTC. It translates to CASSKIGQGQYF.

At least ten counts were recorded for this clonotype. V gene TRBV9 combines with J gene TRBJ1-1; 8 positions match TRBD1. V shed 2 bases and J 2 bases; nucleotides not matched to a gene: 5. This CDR3 contains 15 residues. CDR1 is SGDLS and CDR2 is YYNGEE in the germline V gene. The CDR3 bases are TGTGCCAGCAGCGTGACGGGACAGGACAACACTGAAGCTTTCTTT. It specifies CASSVTGQDNTEAFF.

This clonotype was seen repeatedly, ten times or more. The rearrangement links TRBV30 to TRBJ1-6, with unresolved D. V lost 2 bases, J lost 6 bases, and 14 bases lay in between. Germline V gives CDR1 GTSNPN, CDR2 SVGIG (reference sequence). CDR3 length: 15 amino acids. The CDR3 nucleotides are TGTGCCTGGAGTACCAGTTTTGCGCGTAATTCACCCCTCCACTTT. Its protein product is CAWSTSFARNSPLHF.

The chain joins TRBV29-1 to TRBJ1-1; TRBD1 is a possible D gene (5 bases). CDR1 and CDR2 from the germline V gene are SQVTM and ANQGSEA. The CDR3 spans 12 residues. V gave up 4 bases and J gave up 6 bases, with 12 bases separating them. The CDR3 DNA sequence: TGCAGCGTTGGGGACTGGGATTCTGAAGCTTTCTTT. Residues: CSVGDWDSEAFF.

The chain couples TRBV7-9 to TRBJ2-7, with 13 positions matching TRBD2. There are 15 residues in the CDR3. Trimming took 4 bases from V and 7 from J; bases not matched to a gene: 7. Germline lookup yields CDR1 SEHNR and CDR2 FQNEAQ (reference sequence). The CDR3 DNA sequence: TGTGCCAGCAGCTCGACTAGCGGGGGGACGGGGGAGCAGTACTTC. Its protein is CASSSTSGGTGEQYF.

This clonotype was seen only a few times. J is TRBJ1-2 and V is TRBV29-1; the D gene is possibly TRBD1 (5 bases). The CDR3 spans 14 residues. V lost 0 bases and J 7 bases, leaving 15 bases between the germline ends. CDR1 is SQVTM and CDR2 is ANQGSEA in the germline V gene. CDR3 sequence reads: CSVEDQREGLGYTF. In DNA form, the CDR3 reads TGCAGCGTTGAAGATCAGAGAGAGGGGCTTGGCTACACCTTC.

This chain connects TRBV6-1 to TRBJ1-2; D call uncertain. The CDR3 covers 13 residues. Between the trimmed V and J ends, which lost 10 bases and 4 bases, there was a span of 16 bases. From germline, CDR1 is MNHNS and CDR2 SASEGT. The CDR3, as DNA: TGTGCCAACCGGGCTACGGTCGGCTATGGCTACACCTTC. It specifies CANRATVGYGYTF.

This clonotype was counted at least ten times. The chain combines TRBV12-3 or TRBV12-4 with TRBJ2-1, with 13 bases lining up with TRBD2. The CDR3 length is 18 residues. V was pared by 7 bases and J by 2 bases, with 11 bases of the junction left unmatched. This CDR3 is CASTEWGLAGITYNEQFF. CDR3 in DNA: TGTGCCAGCACCGAGTGGGGACTAGCGGGAATTACCTACAATGAGCAGTTCTTC.

This clonotype was found many times. The chain links TRBV10-3 to TRBJ1-1; no clear D. V gave up 0 bases and J gave up 3 bases, with 5 bases separating them. Germline V gene data show CDR1 as ENHRY and CDR2 as SYGVKD. The CDR3 consists of 13 residues. The CDR3 region is CAISESWDTEAFF. The CDR3 region has the DNA TGTGCCATCAGTGAGTCGTGGGACACTGAAGCTTTCTTT.

This clonotype was observed many times. J is TRBJ2-7 and V is TRBV3-1, with unresolved D. CDR1 LGHDT and CDR2 YNNKEL come from the germline V gene (reference sequence). The ends were cut back, 1 base at V and 6 bases at J, with 7 bases in the middle. The CDR3 spans 12 residues. The CDR3 here is CASSQVGFEQYF. CDR3 nucleotide sequence: TGTGCCAGCAGCCAAGTCGGGTTCGAGCAGTACTTC.

V usage is TRBV30 and J usage is TRBJ2-2, with 9 bases fitting TRBD2. The CDR3 sequence is 17 residues long. V gave up 4 bases and J gave up 7 bases; unmatched junction bases: 16. Germline V gives CDR1 GTSNPN, CDR2 SVGIG (reference sequence). DNA for the CDR3: TGTGCCTGGAACTCGTGGCCTCGCGGGAGGGCCGACGGGGAGCTGTTTTTT. Translating gives CAWNSWPRGRADGELFF. Full variable domain (rest looked up from reference TRBV30 and TRBJ2-2): SQTIHQWPATLVQPVGSPLSLECTVEGTSNPNLYWYRQAAGRGLQLLFYSVGIGQISSEVPQNLSASRPQDRQFILSSKKLLLSDSGFYLCAWNSWPRGRADGELFFGEGSRLTVL.

V usage is TRBV27 and J usage is TRBJ1-3; 7 nucleotides agree with TRBD1. CDR3 length: 15 residues. With 5 bases clipped from V and 4 bases from J, the junction kept 8 bases outside the gene matches. Germline lookup yields CDR1 MNHEY and CDR2 SMNVEV (reference sequence). In nucleotides, the CDR3 is TGTGCCAGCAGTCCACGACAGGGCAAGGGAAACACCATATATTTT. Translated, it gives CASSPRQGKGNTIYF.

This clonotype was seen many times. The V call is TRBV2, the J call TRBJ1-5, with TRBD1 matching 8 bases. The germline CDR1 and CDR2 sequences are SNHLY and FYNNEI. This CDR3 contains 15 residues. V was pared by 1 base and J by 7 bases, with 6 bases of the junction left unmatched. CDR3 sequence reads: CASSEVQGARQPQHF. CDR3 coding DNA: TGTGCCAGCAGTGAAGTGCAGGGGGCTCGGCAGCCCCAGCATTTT.

Details on this clonotype: An end of the junction does not agree with germline; a read error may underlie this. This sequence joins TRBV7-8 and TRBJ2-5; tentative D call: TRBD1 (6 bases). This CDR3 has 12 amino acids. Germline loops: CDR1 SGHVS, CDR2 FQNEAQ. In DNA form, the CDR3 reads TGTGCCAGCAGCGGGCGGACAGACCACCAGTGCTTC. Protein: CASSGRTDHQCF.

This clonotype was counted many times. The chain combines TRBV20-1 with TRBJ2-1; 10 nucleotides match TRBD2. This CDR3 comprises 14 residues. The V and J ends lost 3 bases and 5 bases, in that order; junction bases with no gene match: 4. Germline V lookup: CDR1 DFQATT, CDR2 SNEGSKA (reference sequence). The CDR3 spells CSASVAGGNNEQFF. The CDR3 coding sequence is TGCAGTGCTAGCGTAGCGGGAGGCAACAATGAGCAGTTCTTC.

The sample holds many counts of this clonotype. This chain links TRBV28 with TRBJ2-7; a weak D match, TRBD2 (7 bases). V lost 6 bases to trimming and J lost 6 bases, with 27 bases between them. The CDR3 extends over 17 amino acids. Germline loops: CDR1 MDHEN, CDR2 SYDVKM. For the CDR3, the DNA is TGTGCCAGCAGAAATACCCGGGGGGCAGGGGAAGGGCCCGAGCAGTACTTC. It translates to CASRNTRGAGEGPEQYF.

This clonotype was seen more than once but under ten times. In DNA, the CDR3 is TGTGCCAGCAGGTCGACAGGGTGGGGCGAGCAGTACTTC. Protein: CASRSTGWGEQYF. The chain couples TRBV27 to TRBJ2-7; 7 bases are shared with TRBD1. Germline CDR1 MNHEY, CDR2 SMNVEV (reference sequence). This CDR3 region has 13 residues. With 6 bases clipped from V and 6 bases from J, the junction kept 8 bases outside the gene matches.

There are a few counts of this clonotype. This chain connects TRBV27 to TRBJ2-1; 8 bases agree with TRBD2. J was trimmed by 0 bases and V by 5 bases; bases with no gene match: 3. Germline loops: CDR1 MNHEY, CDR2 SMNVEV (reference sequence). The CDR3 covers 15 residues. The CDR3 is CASSPLAVSYNEQFF. DNA of the CDR3: TGTGCCAGCAGTCCACTAGCGGTCTCCTACAATGAGCAGTTCTTC.

The J gene is TRBJ2-7, the V gene TRBV29-1; D might be TRBD1 or TRBD2, each matching 5 bases. Germline-derived CDR1 and CDR2 are SQVTM and ANQGSEA. Deletions cut 3 bases from V and 1 base from J, with 10 bases between. The CDR3 sequence is 13 residues long. The CDR3 loop is CSVEGRESYEQYF. The CDR3 nucleotides read TGCAGCGTTGAGGGCAGGGAGTCCTACGAGCAGTACTTC.

In DNA form, the CDR3 reads TGTGCTAGTGGTTTGGCAAATGAGCAGTACTTC. Its protein product is CASGLANEQYF. The rearrangement uses TRBV12-5 and TRBJ2-1, with D unclear. The J call may be mistaken, given a closer DNA end match to TRBJ2-7. The CDR3 is made up of 11 amino acids. Germline-derived CDR1 and CDR2 are LGHNT and FRNRAP.